This TCR beta chain stems from a study of blood T cell repertoires in COVID-19. About the study: The United States, Italy and Spain were the sources of the acute and convalescent COVID-19 samples. T cells, B-cell-depleted T cells, or PBMCs provided the cDNA or gDNA that served as material.

Original methodology: Estimation of nucleated cell counts was performed using reference gene primer amplification. Method: immunoSEQ multiplex PCR; TCRdb's copy keeps in-frame clones and lacks some. V, J and clone size are taken as reported in that table, and D and trimming were inferred from the DNA itself. Seen here are 300,000 to 400,000 clones, more than 80% observed once, and the top ten hold 2.5% to 3.5%. Germline trimming cut 5 bases from V and 5 bases from J; bases unmatched to any gene: 8. Germline CDR1 is SGHVS and CDR2 is FNYEAQ. The length of the CDR3 is 15 residues. V and J are TRBV7-6 and TRBJ2-1; 8 bases line up with TRBD2. This clonotype originated in a woman aged 30 to 39 with COVID-19, enrolled during active disease. Sequenced input: peripheral blood. The CDR3 sequence is CASSTRGLENNEQFF. CDR3 DNA: TGTGCCAGCAGCACCAGGGGACTAGAGAACAATGAGCAGTTCTTC.